The 21 T cell receptor beta chains presented below share a single source sample, sequenced in a study of regulatory T cells in long-lasting Graves disease. The time point was: newly diagnosed GD, antithyroid drugs for less than 3 months. Extracted PBMC RNA gave rise to the TCR library. Investigators prepared the TCR beta libraries by applying iRepertoire HTBI primers and Arm-PCR of CDR3 regions. TCRdb independently ran MiXCR on the multiplex PCR reads; one entry per CDR3 protein. The data hold a few hundred thousand distinct CDR3 sequences, with around 15% observed a single time. The sample was also reused in another study, on T cells in Graves' hyperthyroidism and ophthalmopathy.

The sequencing here drew on peripheral blood mononuclear cells (PBMCs), taken at new diagnosis, from a patient treated with antithyroid drugs. The receptors derive from a woman aged 18-29 years with Graves disease.

About this clonotype: Given the absence of the conserved phenylalanine or tryptophan at the CDR3 end, a read error is likely. The rearrangement links TRBV28 to TRBJ2-1; 14 bases fit TRBD2. The V segment lost 7 bases and the J segment 5 bases; nucleotides outside the gene matches: 7. CDR1 and CDR2 (germline): MDHEN, SYDVKM. This CDR3 is built from 16 residues. The CDR3, as DNA: TGTGCCAGCACTTTCGAGGGACTAGCGGGGGACAATGAGCAGTTCCTC. This translates into CASTFEGLAGDNEQFL.

This chain links TRBV20-1 with TRBJ2-7, with 7 bases lining up with TRBD1. The CDR3 consists of 14 residues. Looked up from germline, CDR1 is DFQATT and CDR2 is SNEGSKA (reference sequence). Losses at the gene ends were 0 bases for V and 2 bases for J; bases not matched to a gene: 4. The CDR3: CSARDGDRPYEQYF. The CDR3 coding sequence is TGCAGTGCTAGAGATGGGGACAGACCCTACGAGCAGTACTTC.

This clonotype was seen more than once but under ten times. The rearrangement links TRBV20-1 to TRBJ2-2; 8 nucleotides align to TRBD2. Germline assignment: CDR1 DFQATT and CDR2 SNEGSKA (reference sequence). The CDR3 has 15 residues. The J segment lost 4 bases and the V segment lost 6 bases, leaving 10 bases of the junction unmatched. CDR3 amino acids: CSARYSGKITGELFF. The CDR3 coding sequence is TGCAGTGCGAGATATAGCGGGAAGATCACCGGGGAGCTGTTTTTT.

This clonotype was observed a handful of times. A much larger clone differs from this one at a single base, so this may be a read error. The rearrangement joins TRBV24-1 to TRBJ2-1; D unresolved. Germline V gene lookup returns CDR1 KGHDR and CDR2 SFDVKD. The CDR3 loop spans 14 amino acids. The CDR3 spells CAASDPPGGNEQFF. The CDR3 region has the DNA TGTGCCGCCAGTGATCCCCCCGGCGGCAATGAGCAGTTCTTC.

Ten or more counts support this clonotype. The rearrangement joins TRBV20-1 to TRBJ2-3, with 7 bases matching TRBD2. V was clipped by 3 bases and J by 2 bases; unmatched bases: 11. The CDR3 totals 16 residues. The germline gives CDR1 DFQATT, CDR2 SNEGSKA (reference sequence). CDR3 sequence reads: CSASRLADLNTDTQYF. CDR3 bases: TGCAGTGCTAGTCGGCTAGCGGACCTGAACACAGATACGCAGTATTTT.

This clonotype was picked up many times. The chain's CDR3 is CASRPDREQKLFF. CDR3 coding DNA: TGTGCCAGCAGACCTGACAGGGAACAAAAACTGTTTTTT. This sequence joins TRBV12-3 or TRBV12-4 and TRBJ1-4; 7 nucleotides agree with TRBD1. The CDR3 runs 13 residues. Trimming cost V 6 bases and J 9 bases; bases outside gene matches: 7.

In its sample, this clonotype was seen a few times. CDR3 DNA: TGCAGCCCTAAGGGGGGCCAAGAGACCCAGTACTTC. Translated, it gives CSPKGGQETQYF. V and J are TRBV20-1 and TRBJ2-5; D possibly uses TRBD1 or TRBD2 (6 bases each). Germline CDR1 DFQATT, CDR2 SNEGSKA (reference sequence). This CDR3 has 12 residues.

The J gene is TRBJ2-1, the V gene TRBV6-9; 7 bases line up with TRBD2. Losses at the gene ends were 3 bases for V and 7 bases for J; bases not matched to a gene: 6. The length of the CDR3 is 14 residues. CDR1 MNHGY and CDR2 SVAAGI come from the germline V gene. CDR3 DNA sequence: TGTGCCAGCAGTTACGGGGGAGGGCCGAATGAGCAGTTCTTC. Protein sequence: CASSYGGGPNEQFF.

The table lists this clonotype with many counts. CDR3 sequence reads: CASSRGNIQYF. The CDR3 bases are TGTGCCAGCAGCAGGGGGAACATTCAGTACTTC. The chain has TRBV7-2 and TRBJ2-4; D is possibly TRBD1 (6 bases). V gave up 5 bases and J gave up 7 bases, with 6 bases separating them. Germline V CDR1 and CDR2: SGHTA, FQGNSA. The CDR3 is made up of 11 amino acids.

The V call is TRBV6-1, the J call TRBJ1-5; D is possibly TRBD1 (5 bases). V was trimmed by 7 bases and J by 0 bases, leaving 16 bases between them. Germline V lookup: CDR1 MNHNS, CDR2 SASEGT. The CDR3 is 16 amino acids. The CDR3 protein is CASKGSGGYSNQPQHF. In nucleotides, the CDR3 is TGTGCCAGCAAGGGCAGCGGGGGATATAGCAATCAGCCCCAGCATTTT.

This chain links TRBV28 with TRBJ1-4, with TRBD1 matching 7 bases. Trimming at V came to 5 bases and at J to 4 bases, leaving 7 bases not matched to a gene. Germline V gene data show CDR1 as MDHEN and CDR2 as SYDVKM. This CDR3 region has 15 residues. The CDR3: CASSPNRGLNEKLFF. CDR3 sequence (DNA): TGTGCCAGCAGTCCAAACAGGGGCCTTAATGAAAAACTGTTTTTT.

This clonotype was observed at least ten times. The rearrangement joins TRBV20-1 to TRBJ2-3; TRBD2 matches at 8 bases. CDR1 is DFQATT, CDR2 SNEGSKA, per germline (reference sequence). J gave up 1 base and V 7 bases, and 4 bases lay outside the gene matches. This CDR3 contains 13 residues. CDR3 bases: TGCAGTGGAACCGGGAGGGGCACAGATACGCAGTATTTT. Protein sequence: CSGTGRGTDTQYF.

The chain links TRBV5-1 to TRBJ2-1; 7 nucleotides align to TRBD2. CDR1 is SGHRS and CDR2 is YFSETQ in the germline V gene. The CDR3 contains 16 residues. J gave up 1 base and V 0 bases, and 4 bases lay outside the gene matches. CDR3 sequence: CASSLVAGESYNEQFF. CDR3 sequence (DNA): TGCGCCAGCAGCTTGGTGGCGGGAGAATCCTACAATGAGCAGTTCTTC.

This clonotype was counted at least ten times. The CDR3 sequence is CASSYRRDSNQPQHF. The CDR3 nucleotides read TGTGCCAGCAGTTACAGGAGGGACAGCAATCAGCCCCAGCATTTT. The V call is TRBV6-2 or TRBV6-3, the J call TRBJ1-5; a weak D match, TRBD1 (5 bases). The CDR3 extends over 15 amino acids. Germline-derived CDR1 and CDR2 are MNHEY and SVGEGT. V was shortened by 2 bases and J by 1 base, with 9 bases between the two germline ends.

This rearrangement joins TRBV19 to TRBJ1-1, with D hard to call. V was trimmed by 1 base and J by 1 base, leaving 4 bases between them. The germline V gene encodes CDR1 LNHDA and CDR2 SQIVND (reference sequence). The CDR3 runs to 13 residues. The CDR3, as DNA: TGTGCCAGTAGTATAGGCCCGAACACTGAAGCTTTCTTT. Protein sequence: CASSIGPNTEAFF.

Ten or more counts support this clonotype. The chain joins TRBV24-1 to TRBJ2-1; TRBD2 aligns across 14 bases. The CDR3 totals 16 residues. CDR1 and CDR2 from the germline V gene are KGHDR and SFDVKD. With V trimmed by 4 bases and J by 4 bases, 2 bases remained unmatched. The CDR3 DNA follows: TGTGCCACCAGTGAAAGACTAGCGGGAGGGTACAATGAGCAGTTCTTC. Translation: CATSERLAGGYNEQFF.

This clonotype was detected many times. This chain uses TRBV6-1 with TRBJ2-1; maybe TRBD2 (6 bases). V gave up 6 bases and J gave up 4 bases, with 16 bases separating them. The CDR3 consists of 15 residues. Germline V gene lookup returns CDR1 MNHNS and CDR2 SASEGT. CDR3 loop: CASRMDYTPYNEQFF. Here the CDR3 DNA reads TGTGCCAGCAGGATGGACTATACTCCTTACAATGAGCAGTTCTTC.

Many counts were recorded for this clonotype. The chain has TRBV20-1 and TRBJ2-3; D may be TRBD1 or TRBD2 (5 bases each). Trimming removed 0 bases at V and 5 bases at J, with 9 bases between. Germline assignment: CDR1 DFQATT and CDR2 SNEGSKA (reference sequence). CDR3 size: 13 residues. The CDR3 here is CSARDQGVDTQYF. The CDR3 bases are TGCAGTGCTAGAGACCAGGGAGTAGATACGCAGTATTTT.

This clonotype occurred many times. The V call is TRBV14, the J call TRBJ2-2, with TRBD1 matching 7 bases. The CDR3 covers 13 residues. Trimming removed 6 bases from V and 6 bases from J; junction bases left unmatched: 4. Looked up from germline, CDR1 is SGHDN and CDR2 is FVKESK. The CDR3 sequence: CASRPTGAGELFF. CDR3 coding DNA: TGTGCCAGCAGGCCTACAGGGGCCGGGGAGCTGTTTTTT.

This clonotype was seen at least ten times. The rearrangement uses TRBV6-1 and TRBJ2-3; D call uncertain. V gave up 7 bases and J gave up 2 bases, with 10 bases separating them. The germline V gene has CDR1 MNHNS and CDR2 SASEGT. This CDR3 region has 13 residues. The CDR3 DNA is TGTGCCAGCACTGAGGAAAACACAGATACGCAGTATTTT. Its translation is CASTEENTDTQYF.

Regarding this clonotype: A much more abundant neighbour one base away suggests this may be a read error. The CDR3 reads CASRGTSGRAGELFF. Written as DNA, the CDR3 is TGTGCCAGCAGGGGGACTAGCGGGAGGGCCGGGGAGCTGTTTTTT. The chain couples TRBV2 to TRBJ2-2, with 16 bases lining up with TRBD2. Unmatched junction bases numbered 1, after V lost 6 bases and J lost 6 bases. Germline V gene lookup returns CDR1 SNHLY and CDR2 FYNNEI. CDR3 length: 15 residues.